Listed below are T cell receptor beta chains from one sample, sequenced in a study of cytomegalovirus exposure and HLA in healthy donors. Libraries were prepared by immunoSEQ multiplex PCR; TCRdb keeps only in-frame clonotypes and omits some of them. The sample consists of about 110,000 clones, about 85% of them appearing once. The specimen sequenced was PBMCs. These receptors were taken from a woman aged 18-30 years in good health and CMV-seronegative. Both conserved end residues are part of each CDR3. The listing skips clone size in some rows; elsewhere it reads once, few, many or a size class.

clone_size	v_call	j_call	cdr3_aa
NA	TRBV4-1	TRBJ2-7	CASSRVTGGNSYEQYF
NA	TRBV27	TRBJ2-2	CASSWTSGAAGELFF
NA	TRBV5-1	TRBJ2-1	CASSLRRGSSYNEQFF
NA	TRBV18	TRBJ2-1	CASSLLYGGYNEQFF
NA	TRBV6-5	TRBJ2-7	CASSYSGLKTYYEQYF
NA	TRBV19	TRBJ1-2	CASSIGQGYGYTF
NA	TRBV5-1	TRBJ1-6	CASSLAGTTNSPLHF
NA	TRBV27	TRBJ1-2	CASSAGAGGYTF
NA	TRBV11-2	TRBJ1-6	CASSLGQGVERAYNSPLHF
NA	TRBV5-1	TRBJ1-5	CASSLSGGGQPQHF
NA	TRBV7-9	TRBJ1-1	CASSLYPAEAEAFF
NA	TRBV7-6	TRBJ1-5	CASSLGAGLNQPQHF
NA	TRBV15	TRBJ1-1	CATSRGGTGIEDTEAFF
NA	TRBV6-5	TRBJ2-1	CASSYRGEAPDNEQFF
NA	TRBV4-1	TRBJ1-6	CASSQDSPRVNNSPLHF
NA	TRBV5-1	TRBJ2-1	CASSEAGGNNEQFF
few	TRBV7-9	TRBJ2-5	CASSASGAETQYF
NA	TRBV27	TRBJ1-5	CASSLKDSPDQPQHF
few	TRBV5-1	TRBJ1-2	CAIGVMHGYTF
NA	TRBV7-9	TRBJ2-2	CASLYAGGTGELFF
NA	TRBV27	TRBJ2-7	CASSLTGGASYEQYF
NA	TRBV5-6	TRBJ2-7	CASGPQGYSYEQYF
NA	TRBV13	TRBJ2-7	CASSLVLSSYEQYF
NA	TRBV9	TRBJ1-3	CASSATGAGNTIYF
NA	TRBV4-1	TRBJ2-1	CASSQTGGTSGASKNEQFF
NA	TRBV5-1	TRBJ2-1	CASRSSYRLAGDPGYNEQFF
NA	TRBV2	TRBJ2-5	CASSERGAETQYF
NA	TRBV25-1	TRBJ2-2	CASSPTTRELFF
NA	TRBV5-1	TRBJ2-7	CASSLGTGTHEQYF
NA	TRBV30	TRBJ1-1	CAWGTANTEAFF
NA	TRBV4-1	TRBJ2-1	CASSQLTPGTNKLYNEQFF
NA	TRBV18	TRBJ2-1	CASSPIGGQGTNEQFF
NA	TRBV28	TRBJ2-1	CASSLGGARGRPNNEQFF
NA	TRBV5-4	TRBJ1-3	CASSYGQGLGGNTIYF
NA	TRBV5-6	TRBJ2-7	CASSLGQVLSEQYF
NA	TRBV2	TRBJ2-1	CASSESQGNNEQFF
NA	TRBV6-5	TRBJ2-5	CASGEKTQYF
NA	TRBV5-1	TRBJ1-1	CASRTQWGGNTEAFF
once	TRBV28	TRBJ1-5	CASSARRGDQPQHF
NA	TRBV7-8	TRBJ2-7	CASSPRTSYEQYF
NA	TRBV11-2	TRBJ2-3	CASSLDDQRMSTDTQYF
NA	TRBV6-7	TRBJ1-5	CASSYNGDSNQPQHF
NA	TRBV9	TRBJ2-3	CASSVGAGGTDTQYF
NA	TRBV30	TRBJ2-3	CAWTRQGVGTDTQYF
NA	TRBV7-2	TRBJ1-2	CASSLVGVRQGASYTF
NA	TRBV30	TRBJ2-4	CAWSGQGANIQYF
NA	TRBV29-1	TRBJ2-7	CSPGGATYEQYF
NA	TRBV6-4	TRBJ2-3	CASSEKDSKDTQYF
NA	TRBV30	TRBJ2-2	CAWSVQVTGELFF
NA	TRBV9	TRBJ2-1	CASSTPYGNEQFF
NA	TRBV6-6	TRBJ2-3	CASSMGAGTDTQYF
NA	TRBV6-5	TRBJ2-5	CASIRGETQYF
NA	TRBV5-5	TRBJ1-4	CASSLGYRTGDEKLFF